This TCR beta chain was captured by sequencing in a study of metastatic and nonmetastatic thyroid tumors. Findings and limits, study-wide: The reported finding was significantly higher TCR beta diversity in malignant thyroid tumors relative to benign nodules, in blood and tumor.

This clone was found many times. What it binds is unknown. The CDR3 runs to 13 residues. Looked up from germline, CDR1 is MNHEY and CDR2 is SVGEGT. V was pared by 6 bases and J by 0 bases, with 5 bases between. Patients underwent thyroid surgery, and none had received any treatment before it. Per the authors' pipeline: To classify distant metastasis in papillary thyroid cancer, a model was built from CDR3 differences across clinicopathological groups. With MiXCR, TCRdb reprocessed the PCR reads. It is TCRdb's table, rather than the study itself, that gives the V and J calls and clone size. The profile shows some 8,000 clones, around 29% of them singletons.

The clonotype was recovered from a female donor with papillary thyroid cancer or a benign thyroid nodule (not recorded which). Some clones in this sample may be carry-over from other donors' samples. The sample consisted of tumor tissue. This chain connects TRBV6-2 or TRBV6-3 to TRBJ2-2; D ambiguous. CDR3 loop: CASSPTNTGELFF. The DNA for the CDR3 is TGTGCCAGCAGCCCAACGAACACCGGGGAGCTGTTTTTT.